This T cell receptor beta chain was sequenced in a study of identical twins (dated by TCRdb to the mid-2010s). Regarding the study in general: To test whether fetal clonotypes persist, this study deep-sequenced TCR alpha and beta repertoires from monozygotic twins, from unrelated adults of various ages, and from cord blood. To rule out contamination, replicate twin experiments were performed at different times with different library preparation protocols. Overall results and qualifications from the work: Recombination models systematically underestimated out-of-frame TCR alpha sharing in monozygotic twins but agreed with sharing between unrelated individuals. Because the same donors could not be followed over many years, the conclusions relied on cross-sectional statistical analysis. In beta out-of-frame sequences, excess twin sharing was weaker, because having fewer shared sequences lowered the signal-to-noise ratio. Fewer insertions were carried by abundant cord blood beta clonotypes; a weaker similar trend was observed in young adult naive repertoires, while no such trend was observed in memory repertoires. Out-of-frame TCR alpha sequences shared between twins showed an excess of low generation-probability sequences compared with coincidental sharing between unrelated individuals. Invariant T cells such as MAIT and iNKT could partly confound zero-insertion analyses, although diverse VJ usage argued against such confounding for most clonotypes.

The germline V gene (reference sequence) provides CDR1 SGHKS and CDR2 YYEKEE. V trim: 4 bases; J trim: 0 bases; unmatched bases: 7. From the cysteine through the phenylalanine, the CDR3 covers 15 amino acids. Kept here is only the CDR3 DNA, which spans 45 bases and is read in frame from base 1. Every donor was a healthy Caucasian. Three pairs of female monozygotic twins, all aged 18 to 29 years, made up the twin cohort. CD4+ and CD8+ T cell populations were isolated with positive isolation kits from Invitrogen. Concerning this clonotype itself: Its target antigen remains unknown. No per-base quality is available; no much larger clone lies one base away.

The library was generated by 5' RACE. Instrument on record: Illumina HiSeq 2000. A universal primer binding site was added through template switching, and the final cDNA carried a unique molecular identifier so that TCR cDNA molecules could be counted accurately. Specific primers in the conserved constant-segment region were used to synthesize first-strand cDNA for TCR alpha and beta chains. To control for contamination, every cDNA library carried two barcodes: a SMART-Mk sample barcode plus Illumina barcodes. TruSeq adapter sequences and Illumina sample barcodes were added in two successive PCR steps. TCR alpha and beta cDNA libraries were sequenced on the Illumina HiSeq platform with custom primers. As for the authors' bioinformatics: MiGEC processed the raw reads to extract unique molecular identifiers, while MiXCR was used to determine the CDR3 positions. Recombination models were inferred per individual with the repgenHMM and IGoR tools using an EM algorithm. The tcR package in R was used for shared clonotype analysis, with sharing normalized by the product of cloneset sizes. To study raw recombination free of thymic and clonal selection effects, out-of-frame nonproductive sequences were analyzed. The raw public reads went through TCRdb reprocessing: fastp at Q25, MiXCR clone calling, in-frame beta chains kept. CDR3 protein sequences are deduplicated, and each keeps its most common genes and DNA. TCRdb's processing, not the authors', yielded these V and J calls. This sample lists 400,000 to 550,000 distinct CDR3 sequences; 20% to 25% were detected once. Around 0.91% of the sample belongs to the ten largest clones.

The same data also contributed to another study, on T cells expressing NK-cell markers. That second publication adds: Under 10 donors provided sorted CD3+CD56+NKG2C+, CD3+CD56+NKG2C- and CD3+CD56-NKG2C+ T-cell subsets, whose TCR beta-chain repertoires were profiled. Of the eight sequenced donors, seven were found to be HCMV-seropositive and one was found to be HCMV-seronegative. In several experiments an anti-gammadeltaTCR antibody was added to restrict sorting to alphabetaTCR-expressing T cells. In roughly six donors, the dominant CD3+CD56+NKG2C+ clonotypes ranked among the top 10 CD8+ clonotypes, making up about 1.0-8% of CD8+ T cells. Those dominant clonotypes were again the most abundant among CD3+CD56-NKG2C+ cells in four donors, at about 28.3-65%. Whether the expanded NKG2C-expressing T cell clones were specific for HCMV antigens was left unclear. All eight donors whose samples were sequenced were randomly selected healthy volunteers, three of them men and five women. HCMV serostatus was determined by detecting HCMV-specific IgG in serum with a commercial ELISA kit. MIGEC was used to demultiplex reads and group the reads by UMI, and MiTCR was used to assemble and quantify clonotypes. To exclude erroneous sequences, any TCR cDNA sequence not supported by at least two reads was discarded. The tcR package was used for downstream repertoire analysis, with clonotypes matched between fractions based on CDR3 nucleotide sequence plus V segment. VDJmatch was used to annotate antigen specificity against VDJdb, with one amino acid substitution in CDR3 allowed.

Sequencing was performed on CD4+ T cells sorted from blood. This clonotype was obtained from a woman under 30 in good health. The rearranged chain carries TRBV5-5 and TRBJ2-7; a stretch of 7 junction bases matches TRBD1. The nucleotide sequence is TGTGCCAGCAGCGGGACAGCCGTCAGCTCCTACGAGCAGTACTTC. Translation gives CASSGTAVSSYEQYF. The CDR3 plus the reference TRBV5-5 and TRBJ2-7 genes for the other parts give the full variable domain: DAGVTQSPTHLIKTRGQQVTLRCSPISGHKSVSWYQQVLGQGPQFIFQYYEKEERGRGNFPDRFSARQFPNYSSELNVNALLLGDSALYLCASSGTAVSSYEQYFGPGTRLTVT.